This entry is about one TCR beta chain. There were no recent acute infections or vaccinations among the donors, who were healthy HIV-negative adults. These data belong to a study of shared clonotypes between healthy human individuals. Produced via immunoSEQ multiplex PCR; TCRdb's table is partial and in-frame only. The sample contains 2 million or so clones, about 95% of which appear only once. V dropped 2 bases and J dropped 1 base, with 8 bases sitting between them. In germline, CDR1 is KGHSH, CDR2 LQKENI. The CDR3 contains 14 residues. This rearrangement joins TRBV18 to TRBJ1-2, with unresolved D. This sequence was found in a man aged 18 to 29 in good health. The sample taken for sequencing was naive CD4+ T cells sorted from blood. This sample's subset: CD45RA+ positively selected. This CDR3 reads CASSPGLDNYGYTF. The CDR3 nucleotides are TGTGCCAGCTCACCAGGCCTGGATAACTATGGCTACACCTTC.